This T cell receptor beta chain stems from a study of shared clonotypes between healthy human individuals. Naive CD8 cells lacked CD45RO, underwent positive selection for CCR7 and left out terminally differentiated effector memory CD45RA+ cells. This CDR3 spans 13 amino acids. V was cut by 1 base and J by 0 bases, with 4 bases left in between. CDR1 SGHVS and CDR2 FQNEAQ come from the germline V gene. Method: immunoSEQ multiplex PCR; TCRdb's copy keeps in-frame clones and lacks some. The table has some 1,900,000 clones, about 95% seen once. Concerning this clone: The sample carries other DNA sequences with the same CDR3.

The sequenced material came from naive CD8+ T cells sorted from blood. The V and J genes are TRBV7-8 and TRBJ2-7; D is ambiguous. This sequence originates from a man aged 18 to 30 in good health. The CDR3 region has the DNA TGTGCCAGCAGCTTAGGGATCTCCTACGAGCAGTACTTC. Translating gives CASSLGISYEQYF.